This is a list of T cell receptor beta chains from one sample in a study of PD-L1 blockade in urothelial cancer. Assay used: immunoSEQ multiplex PCR; TCRdb lists only in-frame clones, some missing. The sample has some 120,000 clones; 91% are singletons. The sequencing here drew on PBMCs, taken around atezolizumab (anti-PD-L1) treatment. These receptors originate from a man aged 55 to 70 with urothelial cancer. Each CDR3 is given with its conserved first and last residue. The D gene is left open where the match is weak. Only part of the rows carry a size: once, few, many, or a class if the clone is expanded.

abundance	len	j_gene	v_gene	d_gene	CDR3nt	CDR3aa
once	14	TRBJ2-1	TRBV6-1	.	TGTGCCAGCCATTCGGGGTCCGGGCGATGGGAGCAGTTCTTC	CASHSGSGRWEQFF
.	13	TRBJ1-2	TRBV5-4	TRBD1	TGTGCCAGCAGCCGGACAGGGGACTATGGCTACACCTTC	CASSRTGDYGYTF
.	13	TRBJ1-2	TRBV5-1	.	TGCGCCAGCAGCTTGGTACAGGACTATGGCTACACCTTC	CASSLVQDYGYTF
.	13	TRBJ2-5	TRBV28	TRBD2	TGTGCCAGCAGTCCCGGCGGGAGGGAGACCCAGTACTTC	CASSPGGRETQYF
.	16	TRBJ2-1	TRBV18	TRBD2	TGTGCCAGCTCACCAAATAGCGGGCTCTCCTACAATGAGCAGTTCTTC	CASSPNSGLSYNEQFF
.	17	TRBJ1-5	TRBV7-9	.	TGTGCCAGCAGCCCGGACCCCGGGGGATGGAGCAATCAGCCCCAGCATTTT	CASSPDPGGWSNQPQHF
.	14	TRBJ1-2	TRBV7-6	TRBD1	TGTGCCAGCAGCTTAGAGGACAGGGGTCATGGCTACACCTTC	CASSLEDRGHGYTF
.	12	TRBJ1-2	TRBV25-1	.	TGTGCCAGTAGTTCACAGGGATATGGCTACACCTTC	CASSSQGYGYTF
.	14	TRBJ2-7	TRBV9	TRBD1	TGTGCCAGCAGCGTAGGGCAGGGGGCATACGAGCAGTACTTC	CASSVGQGAYEQYF
.	16	TRBJ2-3	TRBV5-1	TRBD1	TGCGCCAGCAGCTTGGGACAGGGGTATCTCGCAGATACGCAGTATTTT	CASSLGQGYLADTQYF
once	13	TRBJ2-7	TRBV29-1	.	TGCAGCGTGCTGAAGGACTGGCCCTACGAGCAGTACTTC	CSVLKDWPYEQYF
.	16	TRBJ1-1	TRBV7-9	TRBD1	TGTGCCAGCAGCCCAACCGGACAGGGTTTTAACACTGAAGCTTTCTTT	CASSPTGQGFNTEAFF
.	15	TRBJ2-1	TRBV15	.	TGTGCCACCAGCAGAGTCGGCGGCGTTTACAATGAGCAGTTCTTC	CATSRVGGVYNEQFF
.	15	TRBJ2-7	TRBV19	.	TGTGCCAGTAGTATAGACAGGGCCGGCGTGGGGGAGCAGTACTTC	CASSIDRAGVGEQYF
.	15	TRBJ1-2	TRBV5-6	.	TGTGCCAGCAGCTTTCTCAGGGAAACTATTGATGGCTACACCTTC	CASSFLRETIDGYTF
once	14	TRBJ2-7	TRBV11-2	.	TGTGCCAGCAGCACGCGTCGACTAGGTGCCGAGCAGTACTTC	CASSTRRLGAEQYF
once	16	TRBJ1-4	TRBV7-9	.	TGTGCCAGCAGCTTACAGGAAGGGGTAACTAATGAAAAACTGTTTTTT	CASSLQEGVTNEKLFF
.	15	TRBJ2-7	TRBV11-2	.	TGTGCCAGCAGCTTTTTGGCGGGCCCTGACTACGAGCAGTACTTC	CASSFLAGPDYEQYF
.	13	TRBJ2-7	TRBV7-8	TRBD1	TGTGCCAGCAGCTGGACAGGGATCTACGAGCAGTACTTC	CASSWTGIYEQYF
.	15	TRBJ2-7	TRBV2	.	TGTGCCAGCAGTCGGGGTCATGTAGGGGGCTACGAGCAGTACTTC	CASSRGHVGGYEQYF
once	17	TRBJ2-5	TRBV12-5	.	TGTGCTAGTGCCTCCTCTCCCGGGAGAAGGGTCGCGGAGACCCAGTACTTC	CASASSPGRRVAETQYF
.	12	TRBJ2-1	TRBV7-2	.	TGTGCCAGCAGCTCACAGCGGGTTGAGCAGTTCTTC	CASSSQRVEQFF
.	16	TRBJ2-5	TRBV14	.	TGTGCCAGCAGCCTGCTGAGTTCGCTCGGTTCTGAGACCCAGTACTTC	CASSLLSSLGSETQYF
once	16	TRBJ2-7	TRBV28	.	TGTGCCAGCAGTCCTAGCTGGAGAGCCCTCGGCTACGAGCAGTACTTC	CASSPSWRALGYEQYF
.	15	TRBJ2-3	TRBV30	TRBD2	TGTGCCTGGGGACCCGGGGGGAAAAACACAGATACGCAGTATTTT	CAWGPGGKNTDTQYF
.	13	TRBJ2-5	TRBV9	.	TGTGCCAGCAGCGTTCGTAGCCGGGAGACCCAGTACTTC	CASSVRSRETQYF
.	15	TRBJ2-5	TRBV7-2	TRBD2	TGTGCCAGCAGCCCCCGGACTAGCGGGTGGGAGACCCAGTACTTC	CASSPRTSGWETQYF
.	13	TRBJ2-1	TRBV5-4	.	TGTGCCAGCAGCTTGGACAGGAACAATGAGCAGTTCTTC	CASSLDRNNEQFF
.	17	TRBJ2-5	TRBV5-4	TRBD2	TGTGCCAGCAGCGGGCGGACTAGCGGGGGGGCTCAAGAGACCCAGTACTTC	CASSGRTSGGAQETQYF
.	16	TRBJ1-1	TRBV5-8	.	TGTGCCAGCAGCTTGGGAGGCAAACACATGAACACTGAAGCTTTCTTT	CASSLGGKHMNTEAFF
.	15	TRBJ2-5	TRBV6-5	TRBD2	TGTGCCAGCAGGCGAGGGACTAGCGGGGTAGAGACCCAGTACTTC	CASRRGTSGVETQYF
.	14	TRBJ2-7	TRBV9	TRBD2	TGTGCCAGCAGCTCGACTAGCGGACCTTACGAGCAGTACTTC	CASSSTSGPYEQYF